These 29 T cell receptor beta chains originate from one sample sequenced in a study of T cell repertoires in cytomegalovirus infection. Their antigens remain unidentified. TCRdb recomputed calls from the reads with MiXCR, one row per CDR3 protein. Among around 540,000 distinct CDR3 sequences, 33% were seen once, and the ten largest hold roughly 15%. The starting material was cultured PBMCs, obtained from culture after CMV antigen stimulation. These receptors originate from a human donor in good health (CMV status not recorded). Some clones in this sample may be carry-over from other donors' samples.

This sequence joins TRBV29-1 and TRBJ2-2, with D unclear. The germline V gene encodes CDR1 SQVTM and CDR2 ANQGSEA. The germline V and J ends were trimmed by 5 bases and 0 bases, with 10 bases remaining between them. The CDR3 extends over 14 amino acids. The CDR3 DNA sequence: TGCAGCGTTAAGTCCCACACGAACACCGGGGAGCTGTTTTTT. It translates to CSVKSHTNTGELFF.

DNA for the CDR3: TGCGCCAGCAGCTACGGACAGGAAGGAGATACGCAGTATTTT. It codes for CASSYGQEGDTQYF. The chain recombines TRBV5-1 with TRBJ2-3; 7 bases match TRBD1. The CDR3 loop spans 14 amino acids. V was pared by 3 bases and J by 5 bases, with 6 bases of the junction left unmatched. CDR1 is SGHRS and CDR2 is YFSETQ in the germline V gene.

The chain recombines TRBV7-9 with TRBJ2-1; no clear D gene. CDR1 is SEHNR and CDR2 is FQNEAQ in the germline V gene (reference sequence). This CDR3 spans 15 amino acids. V was shortened by 6 bases and J by 6 bases, with 18 bases between the two germline ends. The CDR3 sequence is CASRKNGQARNEQFF. As DNA, the CDR3 is TGTGCCAGCAGGAAAAACGGGCAGGCTCGCAATGAGCAGTTCTTC.

This clonotype came up many times. The chain employs TRBV6-5 and TRBJ2-1; D may be TRBD2 (6 bases). The CDR3 is 16 amino acids. V was cut by 0 bases and J by 9 bases, with 18 bases left in between. Germline V gene data show CDR1 as MNHEY and CDR2 as SVGAGI. The CDR3 loop is CASSYSVGTVGGEQFF. The CDR3 nucleotides read TGTGCCAGCAGTTACTCAGTCGGTACAGTGGGGGGTGAGCAGTTCTTC.

This clonotype was observed a handful of times. The genes are TRBV28 and TRBJ2-1; D tentatively fits TRBD1 or TRBD2 (5 bases each). This CDR3 is built from 15 residues. The V end was cut by 8 bases, the J end by 7 bases, with 21 bases between. Germline assignment: CDR1 MDHEN and CDR2 SYDVKM. The CDR3 loop reads CASRSRGGYVNEQFF. CDR3 DNA sequence: TGTGCCAGCCGTTCTCGGGGCGGGTATGTTAATGAGCAGTTCTTC.

The rearrangement uses TRBV5-4 and TRBJ1-1, with 10 nucleotides matching TRBD1. J was trimmed by 1 base and V by 3 bases; bases with no gene match: 6. In germline, CDR1 is SGHNT, CDR2 YYREEE (reference sequence). The CDR3 is made up of 16 amino acids. The CDR3 coding sequence is TGTGCCAGCAGCTCGCCGGGACAGGGGACGAACACTGAAGCTTTCTTT. This codes for CASSSPGQGTNTEAFF.

This clonotype was detected once. As DNA, the CDR3 is TGTGCCAGCAGCTTAGGAGGCGGGACTAGTGGATGGGCGAAGCTGTTTTTT. Its translation is CASSLGGGTSGWAKLFF. The chain couples TRBV7-9 to TRBJ2-2; TRBD2 matches at 8 bases. The CDR3 has 17 residues. Germline CDR1 reads SEHNR; CDR2 reads FQNEAQ (reference sequence). Trimming removed 1 base from V and 12 bases from J; junction bases left unmatched: 16.

This clonotype was counted many times. The gene calls are TRBV24-1 and TRBJ1-5; no firm D call. The CDR3 length is 14 residues. Per germline, CDR1 KGHDR and CDR2 SFDVKD. V lost 7 bases to trimming and J lost 4 bases, with 13 bases between them. CDR3 DNA sequence: TGTGCCACCAGCGCTGCAGCTGGGAATCAGCCCCAGCATTTT. Protein product: CATSAAAGNQPQHF.

DNA for the CDR3: TGTGCCAGTAGTAACAGCGCTTTCAATGAGCAGTTCTTC. Protein product: CASSNSAFNEQFF. The chain uses TRBV19 and TRBJ2-1; no definite D call. From germline, CDR1 is LNHDA and CDR2 SQIVND (reference sequence). V dropped 4 bases and J dropped 6 bases, with 10 bases sitting between them. The CDR3 totals 13 residues.

This clonotype has a handful of counts. The chain has TRBV6-5 and TRBJ1-1, with TRBD1 matching 8 bases. CDR1 is MNHEY, CDR2 SVGAGI, per germline. V gave up 6 bases and J gave up 10 bases; unmatched junction bases: 16. The CDR3 totals 15 residues. CDR3 protein: CASRVYSGQASLAFF. In DNA form, the CDR3 reads TGTGCCAGCAGAGTTTACTCGGGACAGGCGAGTTTAGCTTTCTTT.

The chain uses TRBV5-6 and TRBJ2-1, with 9 positions matching TRBD2. Germline CDR1 SGHDT, CDR2 YYEEEE. Trimming cost V 5 bases and J 3 bases; bases outside gene matches: 9. CDR3 length equals 16 residues. The CDR3 spells CASSPGLASRYNEQFF. The DNA for the CDR3 is TGTGCCAGCAGTCCCGGACTAGCGAGTCGCTACAATGAGCAGTTCTTC.

The chain employs TRBV18 and TRBJ1-5; TRBD1 agrees at 7 bases. Germline assignment: CDR1 KGHSH and CDR2 LQKENI. V lost 6 bases to trimming and J lost 4 bases; unmatched junction nucleotides: 0. This CDR3 is 12 amino acids long. The CDR3 DNA reads as TGTGCCAGCTCGGACAGGAATCAGCCCCAGCATTTT. Amino acid sequence: CASSDRNQPQHF.

This clonotype appeared a few times. This chain links TRBV28 with TRBJ2-7; D uncertain. CDR3 length: 14 amino acids. CDR1 is MDHEN and CDR2 is SYDVKM in the germline V gene. Trimming took 3 bases from V and 7 from J, leaving 16 bases between them. The chain's CDR3 is CASSFRSLLGEQYF. The CDR3 DNA sequence: TGTGCCAGCAGTTTCCGCAGTCTCTTGGGGGAGCAGTACTTC.

The chain is built from TRBV7-2 and TRBJ2-3; 10 nucleotides line up with TRBD2. This CDR3 contains 14 residues. V lost 5 bases, J lost 5 bases, and 4 bases stayed unmatched. CDR1 is SGHTA, CDR2 FQGNSA, per germline. The CDR3 loop reads CASSESGRVDTQYF. As DNA, the CDR3 is TGTGCCAGCAGCGAAAGCGGGAGGGTAGATACGCAGTATTTT.

This clonotype has ten or more counts. This chain links TRBV7-8 with TRBJ2-7, with 8 bases aligning to TRBD1. Germline CDR1 reads SGHVS; CDR2 reads FQNEAQ. With V trimmed by 5 bases and J by 7 bases, 10 bases remained unmatched. CDR3 size: 14 residues. The CDR3 DNA reads as TGTGCCAGCAGCCTCCAGGGGGCCACGGTGGAGCAGTACGTC. Its translation: CASSLQGATVEQYV.

The gene calls are TRBV2 and TRBJ2-1, with no clear D. Trimming pared 2 bases from V and 9 bases from J, leaving 8 bases between. The CDR3 is made up of 12 amino acids. Germline V lookup: CDR1 SNHLY, CDR2 FYNNEI. CDR3 nucleotide sequence: TGTGCCAGCAGTGAAATGCGCGGTGAGCAGTTCTTC. The encoded protein is CASSEMRGEQFF.

This clonotype has ten or more counts. This chain uses TRBV27 with TRBJ1-2, with TRBD1 matching over 8 bases. This CDR3 comprises 15 residues. V lost 6 bases to trimming and J lost 1 base; unmatched junction nucleotides: 7. The germline CDR1 and CDR2 sequences are MNHEY and SMNVEV (reference sequence). This CDR3 is CASSGGTGGNYGYTF. The CDR3 DNA sequence: TGTGCCAGCAGCGGCGGTACAGGGGGTAACTATGGCTACACCTTC.

The CDR3 coding sequence is TGCGCCAGCAGCCAAGATGGACCGGGACTAGCGGGCCGAGAGACCCAGTACTTC. Amino acid sequence: CASSQDGPGLAGRETQYF. The gene calls are TRBV4-1 and TRBJ2-5; 12 bases agree with TRBD2. The CDR3 is 18 amino acids. Germline V gene data show CDR1 as MGHRA and CDR2 as YSYEKL. Losses at the gene ends were 0 bases for V and 4 bases for J; bases not matched to a gene: 9.

The CDR3 is CASSAGTGGSDTQYF. CDR3 DNA sequence: TGTGCCAGCAGCGCCGGGACAGGGGGGTCAGATACGCAGTATTTT. The gene calls are TRBV2 and TRBJ2-3; 11 bases match TRBD1. Germline V gene sequence: CDR1 SNHLY, CDR2 FYNNEI. The CDR3 loop spans 15 amino acids. The V gene end was trimmed by 6 bases and the J gene end by 4 bases; junction bases not matched to a gene: 6.

The genes are TRBV7-2 and TRBJ1-1; 7 nucleotides match TRBD1. The CDR3 totals 12 residues. The V segment lost 3 bases and the J segment 6 bases; nucleotides outside the gene matches: 1. Germline V gene lookup returns CDR1 SGHTA and CDR2 FQGNSA. The CDR3 DNA reads as TGTGCCAGCAGCTTTGGACAGGCTGAAGCTTTCTTT. Amino acids: CASSFGQAEAFF.

The chain recombines TRBV6-2 or TRBV6-3 with TRBJ2-7; 9 nucleotides align to TRBD1. V lost 4 bases, J lost 4 bases, and 8 bases stayed unmatched. The CDR3 is 15 residues long. Germline values: CDR1 MNHEY, CDR2 SVGEGT. CDR3 bases: TGTGCCAGCAGTTCGACAGGGGGAAGCGTATACGAGCAGTACTTC. This encodes CASSSTGGSVYEQYF.

V and J are TRBV29-1 and TRBJ2-5; the D call may be TRBD1 or TRBD2 (5 bases each). The CDR3 has 16 residues. Deletions cut 3 bases from V and 3 bases from J, with 20 bases between. The germline CDR1 and CDR2 sequences are SQVTM and ANQGSEA. CDR3: CSVDNRDPGREETQYF. The DNA for the CDR3 is TGCAGCGTTGATAACCGGGACCCAGGTCGGGAAGAGACCCAGTACTTC.

In its sample, this clonotype was seen many times. The chain is built from TRBV7-2 and TRBJ2-3; 8 nucleotides agree with TRBD2. Germline CDR1 is SGHTA and CDR2 is FQGNSA. The V segment lost 4 bases and the J segment 1 base; nucleotides outside the gene matches: 16. This CDR3 is 19 amino acids long. As DNA, the CDR3 is TGTGCCAGCAGCTCCCCGCCCCCCCGGTTGCGGGAGGGCACAGATACGCAGTATTTT. Amino acids: CASSSPPPRLREGTDTQYF.

CDR3 amino acids: CASSVIKSGTANQPQHF. In DNA, the CDR3 is TGTGCCAGTAGTGTAATCAAATCCGGGACAGCTAATCAGCCCCAGCATTTT. J is TRBJ1-5 and V is TRBV19; 7 bases agree with TRBD1. Per germline, CDR1 LNHDA and CDR2 SQIVND (reference sequence). Unmatched junction bases numbered 14, after V lost 5 bases and J lost 4 bases. The CDR3 has 17 amino acids. The entire variable domain, with the rest obtained from reference TRBV19 and TRBJ1-5, is as follows: DGGITQSPKYLFRKEGQNVTLSCEQNLNHDAMYWYRQDPGQGLRLIYYSQIVNDFQKGDIAEGYSVSREKKESFPLTVTSAQKNPTAFYLCASSVIKSGTANQPQHFGDGTRLSIL.

The sample holds a few counts of this clonotype. The chain combines TRBV7-2 with TRBJ2-1; TRBD1 matches 8 bases. CDR1 is SGHTA and CDR2 is FQGNSA in the germline V gene. The ends lost 1 base at V and 6 bases at J; junction bases unmatched: 2. CDR3 length: 14 residues. The CDR3 region has the DNA TGTGCCAGCAGCTTAGAACAGGGGGGCAATGAGCAGTTCTTC. It codes for CASSLEQGGNEQFF.

This rearrangement joins TRBV12-5 to TRBJ2-1; 10 bases match TRBD1. The junction had 4 bases not matched to a gene; V was cut back by 7 bases and J by 4 bases. CDR3 length: 14 amino acids. Germline assignment: CDR1 LGHNT and CDR2 FRNRAP. CDR3 residues: CASVPGQGYNEQFF. CDR3 sequence (DNA): TGTGCTAGTGTGCCGGGACAGGGGTACAATGAGCAGTTCTTC.

This clonotype was recorded a few times. The chain combines TRBV5-1 with TRBJ2-3; TRBD1 is a possible D gene (6 bases). V was trimmed by 0 bases and J by 2 bases, leaving 13 bases between them. The germline V gene has CDR1 SGHRS and CDR2 YFSETQ. The CDR3 length is 16 residues. The CDR3 here is CASSLGPTGVTDTQYF. DNA for the CDR3: TGCGCCAGCAGCTTGGGCCCGACAGGAGTCACAGATACGCAGTATTTT.

This clonotype has only one observation. This rearrangement joins TRBV19 to TRBJ2-1; 7 bases match TRBD1. V lost 5 bases and J lost 4; bases outside the gene matches: 11. The CDR3 runs to 16 residues. From germline, CDR1 is LNHDA and CDR2 SQIVND (reference sequence). The CDR3 loop is CASSGPGQDNYNEQFF. The CDR3 DNA reads TGTGCCAGTAGTGGACCTGGACAGGACAATTACAATGAGCAGTTCTTC.

This clonotype was seen a few times. CDR3 DNA sequence: TGCAGTGCTAGTCCGGAAGAGACCCAGTACTTC. The encoded protein is CSASPEETQYF. The J gene is TRBJ2-5, the V gene TRBV20-1, with unresolved D. With 3 bases removed from V and 3 bases from J, the gap between germline ends came to 5 bases. Germline V gene lookup returns CDR1 DFQATT and CDR2 SNEGSKA (reference sequence). The CDR3 extends over 11 amino acids.